Shown below are 17 T cell receptor beta chains from a single sample sequenced in a study of cytomegalovirus exposure and HLA in healthy donors (dated by TCRdb to the late 2010s). Receptor libraries were prepared by the immunoSEQ multiplex PCR assay. For the multiplex PCR, a mixture combining 60 forward primers for TCR Vbeta segments and 13 reverse primers for TCR Jbeta segments was used. TCRdb provides this immuneACCESS table in a form limited to in-frame rearrangements. Some clones are lacking; in checked studies, under half of them reflect an unresolved V gene, and why the rest are absent is not known. The sample includes 20,000 to 30,000 clones, with 55% to 75% observed a single time. The ten largest clones capture roughly 4.4% of the sample. The sequenced material came from PBMCs. Source of these receptors: a woman in her forties or fifties in good health and CMV-seronegative.

This clone was counted between two and nine times. The gene calls are TRBV5-1 and TRBJ2-5; TRBD1 matches 9 bases. Germline CDR1 is SGHRS and CDR2 is YFSETQ. This CDR3 has 14 residues. V lost 4 bases to trimming and J lost 3 bases; unmatched junction nucleotides: 4. The DNA for the CDR3 is TGCGCCAGCAGCCTCAGACAGGGGGAAGAGACCCAGTACTTC. It codes for CASSLRQGEETQYF.

The rearrangement joins TRBV5-1 to TRBJ1-6; no clear D. The CDR3 runs 13 residues. Germline V lookup: CDR1 SGHRS, CDR2 YFSETQ. V was pared by 0 bases and J by 10 bases, with 8 bases between. DNA of the CDR3: TGCGCCAGCAGCTTGGACAGTAAGTCACCCCTCCACTTT. It codes for CASSLDSKSPLHF.

In its sample, this clone was seen a few times. V and J are TRBV28 and TRBJ1-2, with TRBD1 matching 12 bases. CDR1 is MDHEN, CDR2 SYDVKM, per germline. CDR3 length equals 15 residues. The trim removed 5 bases at V and 8 bases at J, leaving 9 bases unmatched. CDR3 DNA: TGTGCCAGCAGTCCCCCGGGACAGGGGGCTCGGGGCTACACCTTC. Its protein is CASSPPGQGARGYTF.

CDR3 bases: TGTGCCGGCCAACAGGGGAGCTCCTACGAGCAGTACTTC. It encodes CAGQQGSSYEQYF. The rearrangement joins TRBV19 to TRBJ2-7; TRBD1 matches at 7 bases. The CDR3 has 13 amino acids. The germline gives CDR1 LNHDA, CDR2 SQIVND (reference sequence). Trimming at V came to 11 bases and at J to 0 bases, leaving 7 bases not matched to a gene.

This rearrangement joins TRBV6-1 to TRBJ2-7, with 11 bases fitting TRBD2. Trimming took 7 bases from V and 4 from J; bases not matched to a gene: 6. Looked up from germline, CDR1 is MNHNS and CDR2 is SASEGT. This CDR3 spans 14 amino acids. The CDR3 sequence is CASTRGTSGYEQYF. The DNA of the CDR3 is TGTGCCAGCACCCGAGGGACTAGCGGATACGAGCAGTACTTC.

The rearrangement uses TRBV6-5 and TRBJ2-7; TRBD1 matches at 8 bases. The CDR3 contains 14 residues. V gave up 6 bases and J gave up 2 bases; unmatched junction bases: 6. The germline CDR1 and CDR2 sequences are MNHEY and SVGAGI. The CDR3 bases are TGTGCCAGCAGACCCCGGACAGGGACCTACGAGCAGTACTTC. Translation gives CASRPRTGTYEQYF.

This clone was seen once. The rearrangement joins TRBV5-1 to TRBJ1-6, with 9 nucleotides matching TRBD1. Trimming removed 4 bases from V and 6 bases from J; junction bases left unmatched: 8. This CDR3 has 16 residues. Germline-derived CDR1 and CDR2 are SGHRS and YFSETQ. The CDR3 DNA reads TGCGCCAGCAGCGTATCCGGACAGGGGTTTAATTCACCCCTCCACTTT. Translating it yields CASSVSGQGFNSPLHF.

The chain carries TRBV6-6 and TRBJ1-1; no clear D gene. Germline values: CDR1 MNHNY, CDR2 SVGAGI (reference sequence). The CDR3 spans 14 residues. V lost 5 bases and J 1 base, leaving 11 bases between the germline ends. The CDR3 DNA reads TGTGCCAGCAGTCCCGGTTCTAAGAACACTGAAGCTTTCTTT. It codes for CASSPGSKNTEAFF.

This clone occurred a few times. The chain links TRBV10-3 to TRBJ1-1; D is possibly TRBD1 (6 bases). V was clipped by 7 bases and J by 4 bases, with 13 bases between them. This CDR3 has 13 amino acids. Germline CDR1 and CDR2: ENHRY and SYGVKD. This CDR3 is CAITETGSTEAFF. Written as DNA, the CDR3 is TGTGCCATCACCGAAACAGGGTCCACTGAAGCTTTCTTT.

This clone was counted only a few times. The chain joins TRBV5-4 to TRBJ2-7; D might be TRBD2 (5 bases). V was shortened by 2 bases and J by 3 bases, with 6 bases between the two germline ends. Germline V gene sequence: CDR1 SGHNT, CDR2 YYREEE (reference sequence). The CDR3 totals 12 residues. DNA of the CDR3: TGTGCCAGCAGCTTTGAGGGCTACGAGCAGTACTTC. Amino acids: CASSFEGYEQYF.

J is TRBJ1-4 and V is TRBV29-1; D may be TRBD1 (5 bases). The V and J ends lost 6 bases and 3 bases respectively, with 11 bases between them. The CDR3 is made up of 13 amino acids. CDR1 and CDR2 from the germline V gene are SQVTM and ANQGSEA. The CDR3 region has the DNA TGCAGCGTGGGGGGGACGGCTAATGAAAAACTGTTTTTT. This sequence encodes CSVGGTANEKLFF.

The sample holds a few counts of this clone. The chain recombines TRBV6-1 with TRBJ1-1, with 9 positions matching TRBD1. The germline CDR1 and CDR2 sequences are MNHNS and SASEGT. This CDR3 has 12 residues. Trimming removed 10 bases from V and 5 bases from J; junction bases left unmatched: 5. CDR3 protein: CAIGQGRTEAFF. CDR3 in DNA: TGTGCCATCGGACAGGGGAGGACTGAAGCTTTCTTT.

The count of this clone is one. The V call is TRBV7-7, the J call TRBJ1-4; a possible D gene is TRBD1 (6 bases). V was pared by 5 bases and J by 8 bases, with 15 bases between. The CDR3 runs 14 residues. Germline-derived CDR1 and CDR2 are SSHAT and FNYEAQ (reference sequence). CDR3: CASSPSYGGEKLFF. In DNA, the CDR3 is TGTGCCAGCAGCCCATCGTATGGGGGCGAAAAACTGTTTTTT.

The rearrangement uses TRBV9 and TRBJ1-1; 8 bases are shared with TRBD1. Germline values: CDR1 SGDLS, CDR2 YYNGEE. The J segment lost 1 base and the V segment lost 0 bases, leaving 2 bases of the junction unmatched. This CDR3 is built from 15 residues. The CDR3 bases are TGTGCCAGCAGCGTAGGGACAGGGACGAACACTGAAGCTTTCTTT. It yields the protein CASSVGTGTNTEAFF.

This clone occurred a few times. The DNA for the CDR3 is TGCGCCAGCAGTGAGCCGGGCTACAATGAGCAGTTCTTC. This translates into CASSEPGYNEQFF. The chain uses TRBV10-1 and TRBJ2-1; D gene unclear. V lost 2 bases, J lost 3 bases, and 5 bases lay in between. Germline CDR1 WNHNN, CDR2 SYGVQD (reference sequence). This CDR3 is built from 13 residues.

This chain links TRBV6-1 with TRBJ2-1; a weak D match, TRBD2 (5 bases). The CDR3 spans 14 residues. Germline assignment: CDR1 MNHNS and CDR2 SASEGT. Trimming took off 7 bases at V and 3 bases at J, with 13 bases between the two ends. CDR3 DNA sequence: TGTGCCAGCAAGCCTGCCGGACTCTACAATGAGCAGTTCTTC. It encodes CASKPAGLYNEQFF.

The chain carries TRBV29-1 and TRBJ2-1; D perhaps matches TRBD1 (6 bases). Trimming cost V 1 base and J 0 bases, with 10 bases left between them. This CDR3 has 15 amino acids. Germline-derived CDR1 and CDR2 are SQVTM and ANQGSEA. CDR3 in DNA: TGCAGCGTTGAAGGAGACAGGAGCTCCTACAATGAGCAGTTCTTC. Its translation: CSVEGDRSSYNEQFF.